Sequencing of this T cell receptor beta chain was carried out in a study of early T cells in non-severe SARS-CoV-2 infection (dated by TCRdb to the early 2020s). Turning to the overall study: TCR sequencing used bulk RNA from unsorted whole blood, so alpha and beta chains could not be paired.

Summary of the overall study and its limitations: VDJdb matching was skewed toward anti-spike CD8 responses and likely underestimated virus-specific expansions by missing private and CD4 specificities.

The CDR3 measures 15 amino acids from cysteine to phenylalanine. Only the CDR3 part of the read is kept: 45 bases, read in frame from the first base. The junction shows trimming of 3 bases on V and 0 bases on J, plus 11 bases between the germline ends. CDR1 and CDR2 are read off the germline V gene as SGHNT and YENEEA. Library preparation employed 5' RACE. Instrument used: NextSeq 500. The TCR library protocol attached unique molecular identifiers to individual cDNA molecules to correct for sequencing error and PCR bias. Both TCR alpha and beta chains were sequenced, and tight co-correlation was observed between alpha and beta sequence abundances in each sample. In the source study's methods: Decombinator V4 was used to annotate the V gene, J gene and CDR3 of the TCR sequences. Expanded TCRs were defined as changing significantly between any two time points under a Poisson model with p below 0.0001. Abundances of TCRs were expressed as counts per million after normalisation to the total number of TCRs sequenced in each sample. MAIT TCRs were defined by TRAV1-2 paired with TRAJ12, TRAJ20 or TRAJ33, and iNKT TCRs by TRAV10 paired with TRAJ18. VDJdb, accessed on 1 November 2021, was searched for TCRs annotated for CMV, EBV and SARS-CoV-2, and TCRs annotated for more than one antigen were excluded. TCRdb redid the processing of the public reads, applying fastp at Q25 and MiXCR, and retained in-frame beta chains. Each CDR3 protein gets just one entry, which takes the most common genes and DNA from the rows behind it. Clone size and V and J calls follow TCRdb, not the original study. In this sample the table shows around 77,000 distinct CDR3 sequences, more than 10% of which occur a single time. Around a sixth of the sample comes from the top ten.

As concerns this clonotype: Its specific antigen is unknown. No base qualities exist here, and no much larger clone lies one base off it.

Set within a cohort of healthcare workers in London, UK, this nested case-control study involved weekly PCR testing of nasopharyngeal swabs along with blood sampling. Between 23 and 31 March 2020, the week of the UK lockdown, healthcare workers were enrolled and then followed up weekly for as long as 16 weeks. This chain joins TRBV11-3 to TRBJ1-1; the D gene assignment is ambiguous. Sample: whole blood, taken at baseline. This sequence originates from an adult who was a healthcare worker with PCR-confirmed SARS-CoV-2 infection or an uninfected control (not recorded which). The donor label of this sample is uncertain. The nucleotides are TGTGCCAGCAGCTTTACGTCAGGCATGAACACTGAAGCTTTCTTT. Translated, this gives CASSFTSGMNTEAFF.